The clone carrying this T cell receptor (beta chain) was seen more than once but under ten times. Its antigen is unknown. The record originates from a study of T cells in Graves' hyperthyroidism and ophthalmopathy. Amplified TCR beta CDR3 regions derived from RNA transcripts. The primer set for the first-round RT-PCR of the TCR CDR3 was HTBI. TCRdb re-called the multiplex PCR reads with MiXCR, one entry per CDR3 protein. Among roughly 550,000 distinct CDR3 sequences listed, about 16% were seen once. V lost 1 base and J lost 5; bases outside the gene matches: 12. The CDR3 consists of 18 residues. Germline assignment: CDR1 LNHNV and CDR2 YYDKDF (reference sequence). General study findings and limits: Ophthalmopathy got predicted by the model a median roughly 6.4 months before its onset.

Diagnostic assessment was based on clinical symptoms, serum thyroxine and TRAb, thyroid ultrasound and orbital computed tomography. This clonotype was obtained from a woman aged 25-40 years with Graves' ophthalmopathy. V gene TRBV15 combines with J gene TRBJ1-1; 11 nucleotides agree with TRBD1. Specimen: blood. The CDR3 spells CATSRGGRTGGSNTEAFF. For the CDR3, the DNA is TGTGCCACCAGCAGAGGGGGTCGGACAGGGGGCTCTAATACTGAAGCTTTCTTT.